This T cell receptor beta chain was captured in a study of blood T cell repertoires in COVID-19 (TCRdb year 2020). About the full investigation: Collaborator samples came from the United States, Italy and Spain and covered acute and convalescent phases of COVID-19. The material from the prospective study consisted of cDNA or gDNA derived from T cells, B-cell-depleted T cells, or PBMCs. The dataset comprised deeply sampled blood TCRbeta repertoires from subjects exposed to, actively infected with, or recovered from COVID-19. The repertoires were released in a freely available public database meant as a resource for research on the immune response to SARS-CoV-2. Samples were obtained from the ongoing ImmuneRACE study (first 160 participants) and from roughly 1,300 subjects provided by 6 global collaborators. Nearly every sample came with metadata listing a de-identified subject ID, COVID-19 status, age in years and sex. Where available, HLA class I and class II types were taken from metadata supplied by the sample provider and were not determined by assay-based typing. The full study reports these points: The amount of clinical and demographic metadata varied by source and participant and was provided uncurated.

At one collaborating source in Seattle, patients were enrolled during active infection and were followed longitudinally through the course of disease. Whole blood was collected in K2EDTA tubes by collaborating institutions according to the institutions' own protocols. For TCRbeta analysis, collaborators shipped samples as frozen whole blood, isolated PBMCs, or DNA extracted from either of those sample types. Concerning this clone: The target of this receptor is not known. Base qualities are missing; no much larger clone stands one base away.

TCRbeta CDR3 regions were amplified from genomic DNA by means of the immunoSEQ Assay, a bias-controlled multiplex PCR. From the authors' description of their analysis: The number of nucleated cells in each sample was estimated from the amplification of reference gene primers within the assay. To quantify the absolute abundance of each unique TCRbeta CDR3 rearrangement, sequence reads were collapsed and filtered. For each sample, productive Simpson clonality was calculated as the square root of Simpson's diversity index across productive rearrangements. In TCRdb, the immuneACCESS table is reduced to in-frame sequences with V and J assigned. These tables do not hold every clone; where another copy was compared, an unresolved V gene accounts for under half, and the others remain unexplained. V, J and clone size are those of that table, while D and trimming were read from the DNA. In all, the sample holds about 410,000 clones, and over 75% of those were seen once. Roughly 1.4% of the sample comes from the top ten.

The germline V gene encodes CDR1 LGHDT and CDR2 YNNKEL (reference sequence). V and J lose 4 bases and 11 bases, and a span of 12 bases separates them. The CDR3 sequence holds 11 residues, the cysteine and phenylalanine included. CDR3 DNA is the only sequence kept; it has 33 bases, read in frame from the first base. What was sequenced was peripheral blood. The chain was built from TRBV3-1 (or the pseudogene TRBV3-2) and TRBJ2-7; 6 matching bases give a weak D call of TRBD2. This receptor was identified in a woman between 40 and 55 years old with COVID-19, enrolled during active disease. This receptor carries the CDR3 CASSRGEVKYF. The DNA sequence is TGTGCCAGCAGCCGCGGGGAAGTGAAGTACTTC.